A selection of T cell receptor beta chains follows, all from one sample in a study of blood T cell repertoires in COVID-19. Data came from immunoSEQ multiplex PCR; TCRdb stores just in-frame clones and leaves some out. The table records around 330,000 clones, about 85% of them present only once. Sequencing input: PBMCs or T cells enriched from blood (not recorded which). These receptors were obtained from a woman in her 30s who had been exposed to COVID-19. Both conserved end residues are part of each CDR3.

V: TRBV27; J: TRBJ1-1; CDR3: CASSYRTGDTEAFF
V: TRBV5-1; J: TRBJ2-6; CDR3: CASSFFNSPGSGANVLTF
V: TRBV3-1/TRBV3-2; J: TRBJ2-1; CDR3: CASSQDVVGGPYNEQFF
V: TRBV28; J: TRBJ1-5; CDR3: CASSLDTSNQPQHF
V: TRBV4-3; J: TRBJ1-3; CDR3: CASRLNLLSAGNTIYF
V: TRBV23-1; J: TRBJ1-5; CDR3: CASSRSRDRRQPQHF
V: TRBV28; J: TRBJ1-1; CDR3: CATLPRWNTEAFF
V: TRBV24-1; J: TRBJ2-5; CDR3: CATSDDRGRGETQYF
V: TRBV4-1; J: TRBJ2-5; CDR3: CASSQLGGSLETQYF
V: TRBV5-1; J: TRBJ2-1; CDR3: CASTKDTYNEQFF
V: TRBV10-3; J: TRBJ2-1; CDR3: CATSGRASYNEQFF
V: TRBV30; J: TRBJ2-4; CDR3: CAWGTMGFIQYF
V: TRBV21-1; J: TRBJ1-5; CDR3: CAYRGPPNQPQHF
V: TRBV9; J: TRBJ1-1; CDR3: CASSVVRQSNTEAFF
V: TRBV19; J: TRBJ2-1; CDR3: CASSISGSSYNEQFF
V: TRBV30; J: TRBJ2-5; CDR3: CAWSPRLGEETQYF
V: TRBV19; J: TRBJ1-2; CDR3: CASSIPPGGSYTF
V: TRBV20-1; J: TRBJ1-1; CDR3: CSASGIDGRGNTEAFF
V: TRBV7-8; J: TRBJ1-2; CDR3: CASSLRDYGYTF
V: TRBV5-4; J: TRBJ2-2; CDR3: CASNVGGANTGELFF
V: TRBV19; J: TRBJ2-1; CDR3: CASSNGFHEQFF
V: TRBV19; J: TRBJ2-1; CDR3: CASTSGLAGENNEQFF
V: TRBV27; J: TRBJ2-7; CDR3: CASSLGRGYEQYF
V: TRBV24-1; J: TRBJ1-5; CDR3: CAGRGLNSNQPQHF
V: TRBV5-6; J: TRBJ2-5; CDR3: CASSLPGRYETQYF
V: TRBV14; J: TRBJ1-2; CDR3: CASSQLGQGEGYTF
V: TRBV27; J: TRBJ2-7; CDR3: CASSSPAGGGHEQYF
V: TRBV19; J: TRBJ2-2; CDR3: CASRDRGGGELFF
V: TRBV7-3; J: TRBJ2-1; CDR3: CASSSTASNEQFF
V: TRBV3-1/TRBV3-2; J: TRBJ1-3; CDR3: CASSQVTGGNTIYF
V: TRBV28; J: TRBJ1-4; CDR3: CASRFDSSATNEKLFF
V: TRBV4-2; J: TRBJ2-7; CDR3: CASSQGQGISYEQYF
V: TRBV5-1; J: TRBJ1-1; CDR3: CASSVNRVNTEAFF
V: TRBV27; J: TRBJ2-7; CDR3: CASSPPEGAYEQYF
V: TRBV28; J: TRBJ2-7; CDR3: CASSLRDNEQYF
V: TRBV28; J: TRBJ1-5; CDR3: CASTSGQGFQPQHF
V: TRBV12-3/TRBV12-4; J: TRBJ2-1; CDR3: CASSILRQGEFF
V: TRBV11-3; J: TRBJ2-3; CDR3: CASSLGTSVPDTQYF
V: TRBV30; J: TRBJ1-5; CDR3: CAWSVGSLYSNQPQHF
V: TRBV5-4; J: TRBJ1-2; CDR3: CASSLNRGNYGYTF
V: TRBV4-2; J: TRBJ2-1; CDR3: CASSPGVEQFF
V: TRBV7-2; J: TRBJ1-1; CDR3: CASSLSPRMAFF
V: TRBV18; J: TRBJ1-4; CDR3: CASSRDSSNEKLFF
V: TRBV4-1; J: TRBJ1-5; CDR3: CASSPGQYSNQPQHF
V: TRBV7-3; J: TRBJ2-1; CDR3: CASSSDLAGGPDEQFF
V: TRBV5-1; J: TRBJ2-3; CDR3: CASSFRTPTTDTQYF
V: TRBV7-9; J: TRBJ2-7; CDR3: CASSLLADYEQYF
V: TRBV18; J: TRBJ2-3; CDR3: CASSPRGDTDTQYF
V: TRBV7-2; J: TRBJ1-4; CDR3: CASSPTGVEKLFF
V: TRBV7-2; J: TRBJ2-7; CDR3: CASTHSTGIGYEQYF
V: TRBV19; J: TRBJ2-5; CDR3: CASRDRSGETQYF
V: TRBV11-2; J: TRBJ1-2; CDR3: CASSSSGQNYGYTF
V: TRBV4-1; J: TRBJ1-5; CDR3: CASSGTGERQPQHF
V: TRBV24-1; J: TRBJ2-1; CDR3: CATSDRRANNEQFF
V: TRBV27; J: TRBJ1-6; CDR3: CASSLSPGNSPLHF